Listed here are 22 T cell receptor beta chains from one sample, sequenced in a study of blood T cell repertoires in COVID-19. The data were produced by immunoSEQ multiplex PCR, yet TCRdb's version contains in-frame clones alone and is incomplete. This sample has tens of thousands of clones, with about 88% found just once. Sample: peripheral blood. Receptor source: a human donor in a cohort sampled during active COVID-19.

The rearrangement joins TRBV9 to TRBJ1-2; TRBD1 matches at 12 bases. V lost 1 base and J lost 4; bases outside the gene matches: 5. The CDR3 runs to 16 residues. Germline-derived CDR1 and CDR2 are SGDLS and YYNGEE. The CDR3 DNA follows: TGTGCCAGCAGCGTAAGCGGGACAGGGGGCTTCTATGGCTACACCTTC. Amino acids: CASSVSGTGGFYGYTF.

CDR3 amino acids: CASSVTSDTDTQYF. CDR3 nucleotide sequence: TGTGCCAGCAGTGTTACTAGCGACACAGATACGCAGTATTTT. The gene calls are TRBV6-2 or TRBV6-3 and TRBJ2-3; 7 bases map to TRBD2. Trimming at V came to 5 bases and at J to 2 bases, leaving 4 bases not matched to a gene. In germline, CDR1 is MNHEY, CDR2 SVGEGT. The CDR3 length is 14 residues.

This chain links TRBV2 with TRBJ2-1; D is ambiguous. V shed 1 base and J shed 4 bases, with 5 bases lying between them. CDR3 length: 13 residues. Germline V CDR1 and CDR2: SNHLY, FYNNEI. The DNA for the CDR3 is TGTGCCAGCAGTGAAGTCCTATACAATGAGCAGTTCTTC. Its protein is CASSEVLYNEQFF.

V gene TRBV3-1 (or the pseudogene TRBV3-2) combines with J gene TRBJ2-7; 8 bases fit TRBD1. Germline lookup yields CDR1 LGHDT and CDR2 YNNKEL (reference sequence). This CDR3 has 14 amino acids. The V segment lost 4 bases and the J segment 2 bases; nucleotides outside the gene matches: 4. The CDR3 nucleotides read TGTGCCAGCAGCCCTAGGGACAGGACCTACGAGCAGTACTTC. Residues: CASSPRDRTYEQYF.

The V call is TRBV7-6, the J call TRBJ2-7; D possibly corresponds to TRBD2 (6 bases). Trimming left V 5 bases short and J 4 bases short, with 15 bases between. Germline lookup yields CDR1 SGHVS and CDR2 FNYEAQ. The CDR3 totals 14 residues. CDR3 nucleotide sequence: TGTGCCAGCAGCGAAGGGACTTACGGGTACGAGCAGTACTTC. It is translated as CASSEGTYGYEQYF.

This rearrangement joins TRBV28 to TRBJ1-5; 8 bases map to TRBD1. V was pared by 6 bases and J by 0 bases, with 7 bases of the junction left unmatched. The CDR3 contains 16 residues. The germline gives CDR1 MDHEN, CDR2 SYDVKM. In nucleotides, the CDR3 is TGTGCCAGCAGAGCAGACAGGGGTACTAGCAATCAGCCCCAGCATTTT. This encodes CASRADRGTSNQPQHF. Looking up the rest from reference TRBV28 and TRBJ1-5 gives the full variable domain: DVKVTQSSRYLVKRTGEKVFLECVQDMDHENMFWYRQDPGLGLRLIYFSYDVKMKEKGDIPEGYSVSREKKERFSLILESASTNQTSMYLCASRADRGTSNQPQHFGDGTRLSIL.

There are a few counts of this clone. V and J are TRBV5-4 and TRBJ1-1, with a weak D call TRBD1 (5 bases). CDR1 SGHNT and CDR2 YYREEE come from the germline V gene (reference sequence). This CDR3 has 15 amino acids. Deletions cut 0 bases from V and 4 bases from J, with 13 bases between. CDR3 region: CASSLVGGDGTEAFF. The CDR3 coding sequence is TGTGCCAGCAGCTTGGTTGGAGGGGACGGCACTGAAGCTTTCTTT.

The chain joins TRBV7-2 to TRBJ2-5, with 12 bases fitting TRBD2. CDR1 and CDR2 (germline): SGHTA, FQGNSA. V gave up 4 bases and J gave up 4 bases; unmatched junction bases: 13. This CDR3 comprises 18 residues. CDR3 in amino acids: CASSSQTSGSRSGETQYF. CDR3 coding DNA: TGTGCCAGCAGCTCCCAGACTAGCGGGAGTCGTTCGGGAGAGACCCAGTACTTC. Variable domain in full (rest from reference TRBV7-2 and TRBJ2-5): GAGVSQSPSNKVTEKGKDVELRCDPISGHTALYWYRQSLGQGLEFLIYFQGNSAPDKSGLPSDRFSAERTGGSVSTLTIQRTQQEDSAVYLCASSSQTSGSRSGETQYFGPGTRLLVL.

The rearrangement joins TRBV29-1 to TRBJ1-2; 8 bases fit TRBD1. Germline CDR1 SQVTM, CDR2 ANQGSEA. Trimming took 4 bases from V and 5 from J; bases not matched to a gene: 6. The CDR3 has 13 residues. The CDR3 reads CSVGTGPLYGYTF. The CDR3 DNA is TGCAGCGTTGGGACAGGGCCCCTTTATGGCTACACCTTC.

This rearrangement joins TRBV19 to TRBJ2-3; 8 nucleotides match TRBD2. In germline, CDR1 is LNHDA, CDR2 SQIVND (reference sequence). The CDR3 loop spans 15 amino acids. The trim removed 5 bases at V and 1 base at J, leaving 5 bases unmatched. The CDR3 coding sequence is TGTGCCAGTAGTCTTGCGGGAGGTGGCACAGATACGCAGTATTTT. Translated: CASSLAGGGTDTQYF.

This clone showed up just once. The chain joins TRBV6-5 to TRBJ2-7; 7 nucleotides align to TRBD1. Matching the DNA end better, TRBJ2-5 makes the J call doubtful. Germline V gene data show CDR1 as MNHEY and CDR2 as SVGAGI. The CDR3 is 12 amino acids. CDR3 region: CASSYRQGTQYF. CDR3 in DNA: TGTGCCAGCAGTTACAGACAGGGGACCCAGTACTTC.

This clone was recorded a few times. The rearrangement uses TRBV4-2 and TRBJ1-5; maybe TRBD1 (5 bases). In germline, CDR1 is LGHNA, CDR2 YNFKEQ. The V end was cut by 4 bases, the J end by 4 bases, with 14 bases between. The CDR3 runs to 15 residues. This CDR3 is CASSPTANLNQPQHF. The CDR3 DNA sequence: TGTGCCAGCAGCCCGACAGCGAACTTGAATCAGCCCCAGCATTTT.

The chain carries TRBV7-8 and TRBJ2-1; 8 nucleotides align to TRBD2. Germline lookup yields CDR1 SGHVS and CDR2 FQNEAQ. Trimming removed 2 bases from V and 0 bases from J; junction bases left unmatched: 9. This CDR3 spans 18 amino acids. The CDR3 loop reads CASSLLLAATSSYNEQFF. The CDR3, as DNA: TGTGCCAGCAGCTTATTACTAGCGGCAACGAGCTCCTACAATGAGCAGTTCTTC.

The chain recombines TRBV5-4 with TRBJ2-3; 9 nucleotides align to TRBD2. V shed 2 bases and J 2 bases; nucleotides not matched to a gene: 3. The CDR3 spans 15 residues. Germline CDR1 is SGHNT and CDR2 is YYREEE (reference sequence). This CDR3 is CASSFRTSATDTQYF. The CDR3 nucleotides read TGTGCCAGCAGCTTCCGGACTAGCGCCACAGATACGCAGTATTTT.

The J gene is TRBJ1-2, the V gene TRBV12-5; no clear D. This CDR3 spans 12 amino acids. V lost 3 bases and J lost 4, with 6 bases in between. CDR1 is LGHNT, CDR2 FRNRAP, per germline. This CDR3 reads CASGFGVYGYTF. CDR3 sequence (DNA): TGTGCTAGTGGTTTCGGGGTCTATGGCTACACCTTC.

The V and J genes are TRBV29-1 and TRBJ1-3, with TRBD1 as a possible D gene (6 bases). Trimming stripped 7 bases from V and 2 bases from J, with 12 bases between. Germline-derived CDR1 and CDR2 are SQVTM and ANQGSEA. The CDR3 spans 13 residues. The CDR3 protein is CSAGGGPGNTIYF. In DNA, the CDR3 is TGCAGCGCCGGCGGGGGCCCTGGAAACACCATATATTTT.

The chain links TRBV7-2 to TRBJ1-6; no clear D gene. Per the germline V gene, CDR1 is SGHTA and CDR2 is FQGNSA. V lost 2 bases and J 10 bases, leaving 12 bases between the germline ends. The CDR3 loop spans 14 amino acids. This chain's CDR3 is CASSLQRRESPLHF. The CDR3 DNA reads as TGTGCCAGCAGCTTACAGCGACGGGAATCACCCCTCCACTTT.

The chain uses TRBV9 and TRBJ1-6, with TRBD1 matching over 9 bases. In germline, CDR1 is SGDLS, CDR2 YYNGEE. Trimming took 4 bases from V and 8 from J; bases not matched to a gene: 7. This CDR3 region has 15 residues. CDR3 sequence (DNA): TGTGCCAGCAGCACCCCAGGGACAGGGTATTCACCCCTCCACTTT. Protein sequence: CASSTPGTGYSPLHF.

This rearrangement joins TRBV6-2 or TRBV6-3 to TRBJ1-2, with a possible D match to TRBD1 (5 bases). This CDR3 spans 13 amino acids. Trimming stripped 6 bases from V and 3 bases from J, with 11 bases between. Germline lookup yields CDR1 MNHEY and CDR2 SVGEGT. DNA of the CDR3: TGTGCCAGCAGCGGAGACAGTTACTATGGCTACACCTTC. Residues: CASSGDSYYGYTF.

The chain combines TRBV5-1 with TRBJ2-7, with D tentatively TRBD2 (6 bases). V lost 4 bases, J lost 7 bases, and 18 bases lay in between. This CDR3 is built from 14 residues. Germline V lookup: CDR1 SGHRS, CDR2 YFSETQ. As DNA, the CDR3 is TGCGCCAGCAGCACAACTAGCATCTCGGGGGAGCAGTACTTC. This encodes CASSTTSISGEQYF.

The chain uses TRBV18 and TRBJ2-5; TRBD2 agrees at 8 bases. Trimming at V came to 3 bases and at J to 2 bases, leaving 5 bases not matched to a gene. The CDR3 runs to 15 residues. The germline gives CDR1 KGHSH, CDR2 LQKENI. This CDR3 reads CASSPNSGDQETQYF. CDR3 DNA sequence: TGTGCCAGCTCACCCAATAGCGGGGATCAAGAGACCCAGTACTTC.

In this sample, this clone turned up once. The chain joins TRBV19 to TRBJ2-7; 14 bases line up with TRBD2. V trimming: 9 bases; J trimming: 3 bases; junction bases outside the gene matches: 4. This CDR3 region has 14 residues. Per germline, CDR1 LNHDA and CDR2 SQIVND (reference sequence). CDR3 amino acids: CARAGTSGSYEQYF. The CDR3 nucleotides are TGTGCCAGAGCCGGGACTAGCGGGAGCTACGAGCAGTACTTC.